The clone carrying this TCR beta chain was counted at least ten times. The antigen is unknown. The CDR3 consists of 14 residues. Unmatched junction bases numbered 0, after V lost 2 bases and J lost 3 bases. The data are from a study of T-cell memory formation after mild COVID-19. TCRdb re-called the 5' RACE reads through MiXCR, storing one row per CDR3 protein. The table shows 400,000 to 500,000 distinct CDR3 sequences, with around 20% occurring only once. General study results and limits: Contracting CD4+ clones lay largely in CM and EM, with CD8+ ones residing in EMRA. Some SARS-CoV-2-responding clones were already detected in memory before infection.

The clonotype comes from an adult woman who had mild COVID-19 (a few samples of this study predate the infection). Cell type and time point are not known. Sequenced sample: PBMCs or a T cell subset sorted from them (not recorded which). The chain is built from TRBV12-3 or TRBV12-4 and TRBJ2-7, with 11 bases matching TRBD2. CDR3 loop: CASSLLAGGYEQYF. CDR3 DNA sequence: TGTGCCAGCAGTTTACTAGCGGGGGGCTACGAGCAGTACTTC.